This T cell receptor beta chain was sequenced for a study of T cell changes during pregnancy in multiple sclerosis. The germline gives CDR1 SGDLS, CDR2 YYNGEE. V trimming: 0 bases; J trimming: 10 bases; junction bases outside the gene matches: 10. The CDR3 extends over 16 amino acids. Profiled with immunoSEQ multiplex PCR; TCRdb holds only in-frame clones, not every one. The sample contains some 49,000 clones, just under 95% of which appear only once. This chain links TRBV9 with TRBJ2-1, with 10 bases matching TRBD2. This receptor was taken from a female donor with multiple sclerosis, enrolled in a pregnancy study. The sample in question was CD8+ T cells from peripheral blood mononuclear cells, obtained in the first trimester of pregnancy. CDR3 sequence: CASSVEGAGGPREQFF. The CDR3 DNA sequence: TGTGCCAGCAGCGTAGAGGGAGCGGGAGGGCCTCGGGAGCAGTTCTTC.